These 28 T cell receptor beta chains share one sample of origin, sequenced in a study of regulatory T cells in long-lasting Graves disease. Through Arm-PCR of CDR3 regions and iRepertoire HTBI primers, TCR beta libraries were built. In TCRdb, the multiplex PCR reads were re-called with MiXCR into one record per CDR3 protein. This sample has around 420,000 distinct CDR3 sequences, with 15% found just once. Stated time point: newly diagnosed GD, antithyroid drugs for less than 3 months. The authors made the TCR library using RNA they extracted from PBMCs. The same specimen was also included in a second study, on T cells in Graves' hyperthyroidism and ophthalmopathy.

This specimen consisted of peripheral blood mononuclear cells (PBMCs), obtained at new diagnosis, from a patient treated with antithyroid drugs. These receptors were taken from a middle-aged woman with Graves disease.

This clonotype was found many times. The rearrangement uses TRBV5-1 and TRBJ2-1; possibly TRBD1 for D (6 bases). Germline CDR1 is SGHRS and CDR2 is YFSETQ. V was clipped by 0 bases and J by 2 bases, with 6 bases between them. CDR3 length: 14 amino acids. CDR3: CASSLGTAYNEQFF. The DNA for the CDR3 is TGCGCCAGCAGCTTGGGGACAGCCTACAATGAGCAGTTCTTC. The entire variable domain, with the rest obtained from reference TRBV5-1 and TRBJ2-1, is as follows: KAGVTQTPRYLIKTRGQQVTLSCSPISGHRSVSWYQQTPGQGLQFLFEYFSETQRNKGNFPGRFSGRQFSNSRSEMNVSTLELGDSALYLCASSLGTAYNEQFFGPGTRLTVL.

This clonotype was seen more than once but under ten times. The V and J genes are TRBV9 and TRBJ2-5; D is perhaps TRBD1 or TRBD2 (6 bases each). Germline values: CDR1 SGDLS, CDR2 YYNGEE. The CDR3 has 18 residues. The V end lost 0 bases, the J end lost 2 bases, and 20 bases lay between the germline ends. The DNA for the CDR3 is TGTGCCAGCAGCGTAGGATTCGGAGGGGGAACGCTTCAAGAGACCCAGTACTTC. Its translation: CASSVGFGGGTLQETQYF.

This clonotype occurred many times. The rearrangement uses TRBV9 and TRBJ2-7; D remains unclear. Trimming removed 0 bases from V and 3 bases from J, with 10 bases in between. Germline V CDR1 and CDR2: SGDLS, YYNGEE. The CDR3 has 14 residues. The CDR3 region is CASSVDVDDYEQYF. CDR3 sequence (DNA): TGTGCCAGCAGCGTAGATGTGGACGACTACGAGCAGTACTTC.

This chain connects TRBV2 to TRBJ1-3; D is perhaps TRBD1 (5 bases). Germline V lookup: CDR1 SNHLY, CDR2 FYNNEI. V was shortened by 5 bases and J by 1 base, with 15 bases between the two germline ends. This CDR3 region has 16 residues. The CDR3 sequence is CASSRDGVNSGNTIYF. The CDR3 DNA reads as TGTGCCAGCAGTAGGGACGGGGTGAATTCTGGAAACACCATATATTTT.

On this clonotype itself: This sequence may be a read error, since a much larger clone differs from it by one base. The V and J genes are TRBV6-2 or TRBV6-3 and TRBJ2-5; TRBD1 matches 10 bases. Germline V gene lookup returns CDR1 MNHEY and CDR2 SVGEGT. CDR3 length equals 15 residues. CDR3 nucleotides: TGTGCCAGCATCTCTCCGGGACAGGGGCAAGGGACCCAGTACTTC. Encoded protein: CASISPGQGQGTQYF.

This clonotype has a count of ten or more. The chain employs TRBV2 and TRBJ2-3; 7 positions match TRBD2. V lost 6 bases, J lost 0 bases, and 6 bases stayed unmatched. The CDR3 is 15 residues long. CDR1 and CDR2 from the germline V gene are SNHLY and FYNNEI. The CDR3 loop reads CASRKLATSTDTQYF. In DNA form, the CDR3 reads TGTGCCAGCAGAAAACTAGCGACTAGCACAGATACGCAGTATTTT.

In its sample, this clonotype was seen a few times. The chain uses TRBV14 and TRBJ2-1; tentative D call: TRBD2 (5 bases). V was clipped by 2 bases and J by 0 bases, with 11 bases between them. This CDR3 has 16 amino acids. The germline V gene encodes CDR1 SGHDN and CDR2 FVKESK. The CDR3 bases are TGTGCCAGCAGCCAACTGGAGACTACCTCCTACAATGAGCAGTTCTTC. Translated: CASSQLETTSYNEQFF.

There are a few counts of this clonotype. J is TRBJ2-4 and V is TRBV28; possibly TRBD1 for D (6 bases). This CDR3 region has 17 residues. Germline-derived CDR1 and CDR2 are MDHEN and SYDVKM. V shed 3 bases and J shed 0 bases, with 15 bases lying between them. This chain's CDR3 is CASSLARQELAKNIQYF. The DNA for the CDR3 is TGTGCCAGCAGTTTGGCCCGACAGGAGCTAGCCAAAAACATTCAGTACTTC.

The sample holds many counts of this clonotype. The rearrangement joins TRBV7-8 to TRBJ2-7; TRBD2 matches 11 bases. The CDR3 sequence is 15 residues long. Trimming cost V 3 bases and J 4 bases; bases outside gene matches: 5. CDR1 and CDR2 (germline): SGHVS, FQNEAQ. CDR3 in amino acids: CASSFTSGSMYEQYF. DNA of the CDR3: TGTGCCAGCAGCTTCACTAGCGGGAGCATGTACGAGCAGTACTTC.

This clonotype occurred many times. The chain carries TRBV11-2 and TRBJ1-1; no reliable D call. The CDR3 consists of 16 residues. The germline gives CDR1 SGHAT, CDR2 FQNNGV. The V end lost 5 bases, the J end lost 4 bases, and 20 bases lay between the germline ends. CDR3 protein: CASSPLSPLGLTEAFF. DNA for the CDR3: TGTGCCAGCAGCCCCTTATCTCCACTTGGGCTCACTGAAGCTTTCTTT.

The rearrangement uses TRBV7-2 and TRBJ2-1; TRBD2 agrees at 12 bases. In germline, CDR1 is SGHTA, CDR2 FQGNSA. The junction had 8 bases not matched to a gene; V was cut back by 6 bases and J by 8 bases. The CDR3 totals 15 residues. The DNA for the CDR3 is TGTGCCAGCAGTCCCCGGACTAGCGGGACCGATGAGCAGTTCTTC. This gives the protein CASSPRTSGTDEQFF.

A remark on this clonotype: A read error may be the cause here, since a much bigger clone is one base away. Here the CDR3 DNA reads TGTGCCTGGAGTGTAACCCCTCTCGGGACAGGGCTCGGTGAAGAACTGTTTTTT. Its protein product is CAWSVTPLGTGLGEELFF. The V gene is TRBV30, the J gene TRBJ1-4; 9 bases are a match to TRBD1. CDR1 is GTSNPN, CDR2 SVGIG, per germline (reference sequence). This CDR3 region has 18 residues.

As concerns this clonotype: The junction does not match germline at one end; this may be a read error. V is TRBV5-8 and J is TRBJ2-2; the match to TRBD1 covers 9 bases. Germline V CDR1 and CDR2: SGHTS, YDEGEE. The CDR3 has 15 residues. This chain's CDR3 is CASSFGTGYTGGLFF. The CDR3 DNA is TGTGCCAGCAGCTTCGGGACAGGGTACACCGGGGGGCTGTTTTTT.

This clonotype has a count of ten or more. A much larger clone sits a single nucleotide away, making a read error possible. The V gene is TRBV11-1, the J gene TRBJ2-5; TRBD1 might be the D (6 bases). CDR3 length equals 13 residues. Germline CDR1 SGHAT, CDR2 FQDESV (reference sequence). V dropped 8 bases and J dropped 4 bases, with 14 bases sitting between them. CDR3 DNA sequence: TGTGCCAGCGGCGCACAGGGCGTAGAGACCCAGTACTTC. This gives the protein CASGAQGVETQYF.

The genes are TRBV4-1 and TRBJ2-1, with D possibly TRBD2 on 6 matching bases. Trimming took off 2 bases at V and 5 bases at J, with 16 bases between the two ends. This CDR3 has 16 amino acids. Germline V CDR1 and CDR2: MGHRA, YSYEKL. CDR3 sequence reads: CASSQRGWPPNNEQFF. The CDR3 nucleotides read TGCGCCAGCAGCCAACGGGGGTGGCCTCCTAACAATGAGCAGTTCTTC.

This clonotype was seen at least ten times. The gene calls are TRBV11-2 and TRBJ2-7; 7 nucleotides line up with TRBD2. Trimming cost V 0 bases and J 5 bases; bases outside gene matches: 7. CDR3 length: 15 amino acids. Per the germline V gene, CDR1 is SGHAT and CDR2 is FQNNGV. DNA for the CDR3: TGTGCCAGCAGCTTAGAATGGGAGGGCCTCCACGAGCAGTACTTC. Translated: CASSLEWEGLHEQYF.

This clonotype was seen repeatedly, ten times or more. Written as DNA, the CDR3 is TGTGCCAGCAGCCCCACGGGGCGGGAGGTCACAGATACGCAGTATTTT. It encodes CASSPTGREVTDTQYF. V is TRBV9 and J is TRBJ2-3, with TRBD2 matching 8 bases. The CDR3 has 16 residues. Germline V gene lookup returns CDR1 SGDLS and CDR2 YYNGEE. With 4 bases clipped from V and 2 bases from J, the junction kept 9 bases outside the gene matches.

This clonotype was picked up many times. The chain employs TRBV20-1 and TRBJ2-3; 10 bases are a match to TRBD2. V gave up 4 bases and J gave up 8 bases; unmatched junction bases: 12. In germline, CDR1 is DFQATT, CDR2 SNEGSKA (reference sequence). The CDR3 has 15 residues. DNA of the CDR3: TGCAGTGCTACCTGGACTAGCGGCCGCGGGGGTACGCAGTATTTT. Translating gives CSATWTSGRGGTQYF.

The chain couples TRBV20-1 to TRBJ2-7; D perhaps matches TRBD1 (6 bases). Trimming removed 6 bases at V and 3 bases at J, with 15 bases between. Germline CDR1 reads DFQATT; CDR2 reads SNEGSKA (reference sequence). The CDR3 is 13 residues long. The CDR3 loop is CSARTEEVYEQYF. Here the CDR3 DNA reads TGCAGTGCCCGGACAGAAGAGGTCTACGAGCAGTACTTC.

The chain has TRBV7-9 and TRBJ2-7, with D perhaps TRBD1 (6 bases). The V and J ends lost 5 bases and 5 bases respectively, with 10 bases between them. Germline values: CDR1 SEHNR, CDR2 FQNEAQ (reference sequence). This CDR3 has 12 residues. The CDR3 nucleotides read TGTGCCAGCAGCCTACAGGGCCACGAGCAGTACTTC. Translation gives CASSLQGHEQYF.

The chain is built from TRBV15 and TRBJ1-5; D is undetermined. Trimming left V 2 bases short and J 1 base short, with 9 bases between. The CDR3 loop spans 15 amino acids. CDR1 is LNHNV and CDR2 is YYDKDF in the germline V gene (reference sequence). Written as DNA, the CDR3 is TGTGCCACCAGCAGAATCGCGGGGAGCAATCAGCCCCAGCATTTT. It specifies CATSRIAGSNQPQHF.

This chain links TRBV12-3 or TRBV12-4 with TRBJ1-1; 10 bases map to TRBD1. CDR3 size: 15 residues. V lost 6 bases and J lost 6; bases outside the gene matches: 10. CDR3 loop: CASSQAGTGAPEAFF. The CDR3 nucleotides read TGTGCCAGCAGCCAGGCCGGGACAGGGGCCCCTGAAGCTTTCTTT.

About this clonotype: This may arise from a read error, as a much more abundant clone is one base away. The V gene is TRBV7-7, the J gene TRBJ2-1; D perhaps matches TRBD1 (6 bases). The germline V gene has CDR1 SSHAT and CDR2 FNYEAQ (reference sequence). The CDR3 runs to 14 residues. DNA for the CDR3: TGTGATAGCAGCTTATCCCACAGGGTCGATGAGCAGTTCTTC. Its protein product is CDSSLSHRVDEQFF.

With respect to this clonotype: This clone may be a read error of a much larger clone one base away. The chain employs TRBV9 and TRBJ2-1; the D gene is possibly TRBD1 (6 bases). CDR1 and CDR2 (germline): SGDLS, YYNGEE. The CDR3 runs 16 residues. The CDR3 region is CASSVEIGGSYNDQFF. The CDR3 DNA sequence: TGTGCCAGCAGCGTAGAGATAGGGGGATCCTACAATGATCAGTTCTTC.

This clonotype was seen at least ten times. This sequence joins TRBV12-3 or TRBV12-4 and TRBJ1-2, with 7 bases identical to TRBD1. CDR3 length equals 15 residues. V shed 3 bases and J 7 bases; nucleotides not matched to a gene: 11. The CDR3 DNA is TGTGCCAGCAGTTTGTCTCCCAGGGGGGTAGGTGGCTACACCTTC. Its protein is CASSLSPRGVGGYTF.

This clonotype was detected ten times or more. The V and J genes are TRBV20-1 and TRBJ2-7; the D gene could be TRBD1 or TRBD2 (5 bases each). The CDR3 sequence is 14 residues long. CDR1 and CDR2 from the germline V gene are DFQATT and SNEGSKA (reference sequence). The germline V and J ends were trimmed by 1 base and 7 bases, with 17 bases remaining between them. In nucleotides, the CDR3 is TGCAGTGCTAGAGTCATGGGGACCCACGAAGAGCAGTACTTC. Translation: CSARVMGTHEEQYF.

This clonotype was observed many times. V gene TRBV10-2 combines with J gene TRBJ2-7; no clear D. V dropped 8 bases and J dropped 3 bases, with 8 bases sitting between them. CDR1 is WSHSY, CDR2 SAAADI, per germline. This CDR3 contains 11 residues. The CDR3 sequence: CASGQIYEQYF. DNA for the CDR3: TGCGCCAGCGGGCAAATCTACGAGCAGTACTTC.

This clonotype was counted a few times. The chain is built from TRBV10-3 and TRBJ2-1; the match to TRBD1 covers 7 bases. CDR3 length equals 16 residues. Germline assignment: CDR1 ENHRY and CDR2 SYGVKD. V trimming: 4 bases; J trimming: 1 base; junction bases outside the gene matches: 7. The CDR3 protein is CAISGGQLKSYNEQFF. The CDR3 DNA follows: TGTGCCATCAGTGGGGGACAGCTAAAGTCCTACAATGAGCAGTTCTTC.